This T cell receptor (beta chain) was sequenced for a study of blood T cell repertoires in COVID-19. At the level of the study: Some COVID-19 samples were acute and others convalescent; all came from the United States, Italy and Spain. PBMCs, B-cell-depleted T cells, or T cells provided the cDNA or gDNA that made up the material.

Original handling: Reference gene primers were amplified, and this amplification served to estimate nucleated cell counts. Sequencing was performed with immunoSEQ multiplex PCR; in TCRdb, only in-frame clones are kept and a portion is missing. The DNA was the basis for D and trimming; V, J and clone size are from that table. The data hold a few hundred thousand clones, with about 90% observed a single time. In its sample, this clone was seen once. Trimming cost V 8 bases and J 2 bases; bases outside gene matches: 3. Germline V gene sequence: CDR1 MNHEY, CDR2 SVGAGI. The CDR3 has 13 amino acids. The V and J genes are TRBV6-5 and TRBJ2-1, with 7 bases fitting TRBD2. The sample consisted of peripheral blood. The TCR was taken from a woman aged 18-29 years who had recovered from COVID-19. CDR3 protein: CASGAGAYNEQFF. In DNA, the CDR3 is TGTGCCAGCGGGGCGGGAGCCTACAATGAGCAGTTCTTC.